The TCR beta chain described here comes from a study of blood T cells in healthy people across ages. This clonotype was seen more than once but under ten times. What it binds is unknown. The CDR3 contains 11 residues. Trimming removed 4 bases from V and 6 bases from J; junction bases left unmatched: 0. CDR1 and CDR2 from the germline V gene are SQVTM and ANQGSEA. Study-wide findings and caveats: Researchers said unsorted PBMCs prevented a conclusive naive versus antigen-experienced comparison. Greater diversity and more naive CD4+ cells were seen in long-lived donors than in aged donors. Roughly linear declines in TCR beta diversity per million T cells occurred with age.

A second PCR, run for about 6 to 12 cycles, used a sample-barcoded 5' primer plus a J-beta primer mix. TCRdb reprocessed the 5' RACE reads with MiXCR, giving one entry per CDR3 protein. The sample lists some 1 million distinct CDR3 sequences, 35% to 50% seen once, with approximately 20% in the top ten. Donors were systemically healthy Caucasian individuals from Russia aged 6 to 90 years. The sample was blood. V is TRBV29-1 and J is TRBJ2-1, with 7 bases matching TRBD1. The TCR originated in an older woman in good health. DNA for the CDR3: TGCAGCGTTGCAGGGGGCAATGAGCAGTTCTTC. Residues: CSVAGGNEQFF.